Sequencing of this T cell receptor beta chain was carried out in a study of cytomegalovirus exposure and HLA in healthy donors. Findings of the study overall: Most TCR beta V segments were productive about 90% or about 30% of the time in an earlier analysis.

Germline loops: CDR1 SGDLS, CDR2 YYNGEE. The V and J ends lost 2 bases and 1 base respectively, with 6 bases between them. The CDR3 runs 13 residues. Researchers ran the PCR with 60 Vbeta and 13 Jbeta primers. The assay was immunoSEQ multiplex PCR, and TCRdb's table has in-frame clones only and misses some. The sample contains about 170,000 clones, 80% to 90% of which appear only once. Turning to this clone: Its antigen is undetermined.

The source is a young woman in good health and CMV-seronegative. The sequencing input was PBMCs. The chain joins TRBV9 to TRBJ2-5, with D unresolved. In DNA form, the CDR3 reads TGTGCCAGCAGCGTCTCAGGCCAAGAGACCCAGTACTTC. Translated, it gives CASSVSGQETQYF.